These 21 T cell receptor beta chains were sequenced from one sample in a study of T cell responses to AZD1222 COVID-19 vaccine. Assay used: immunoSEQ multiplex PCR; TCRdb lists only in-frame clones, some missing. The sample includes over 150,000 clones, around 92% of them seen just once. This material consisted of peripheral blood, taken on day 0 of AZD1222 vaccination. Receptors originate from an adult in good health.

The gene calls are TRBV6-1 and TRBJ1-6; D gene unclear. The germline V and J ends were trimmed by 1 base and 9 bases, with 10 bases remaining between them. In germline, CDR1 is MNHNS, CDR2 SASEGT. The CDR3 is 14 residues long. CDR3 loop: CASSEEGKSSPLHF. The CDR3 DNA follows: TGTGCCAGCAGTGAAGAAGGGAAGAGTTCACCCCTCCACTTT.

Concerning this clone itself: The same CDR3 also results from other DNA sequences found in this sample. This chain joins TRBV4-1 and TRBJ2-7; 14 bases match TRBD2. Losses at the gene ends were 5 bases for V and 7 bases for J; bases not matched to a gene: 10. Germline CDR1 and CDR2: MGHRA and YSYEKL. This CDR3 has 16 residues. The CDR3 DNA reads as TGCGCCAGCAGCAACTCCGGGACTAGCGGGAGAGGTGAGCAGTACTTC. This translates into CASSNSGTSGRGEQYF.

The chain has TRBV15 and TRBJ2-1; no firm D call. This CDR3 contains 13 residues. CDR1 and CDR2 (germline): LNHNV, YYDKDF (reference sequence). V lost 0 bases and J 5 bases, leaving 5 bases between the germline ends. This chain's CDR3 is CATSRDNNNEQFF. DNA for the CDR3: TGTGCCACCAGCAGAGATAACAACAATGAGCAGTTCTTC.

The V gene is TRBV5-1, the J gene TRBJ2-2; D is uncertain. V was shortened by 1 base and J by 7 bases, with 11 bases between the two germline ends. CDR3 size: 14 residues. Germline-derived CDR1 and CDR2 are SGHRS and YFSETQ. Written as DNA, the CDR3 is TGCGCCAGCAGCTTGTTTGGAGTTGGCGGGGAGCTGTTTTTT. Translated, it gives CASSLFGVGGELFF.

The chain's CDR3 is CSVARGGGYEQYF. CDR3 nucleotide sequence: TGCAGCGTTGCCCGCGGGGGCGGCTACGAGCAGTACTTC. The chain recombines TRBV29-1 with TRBJ2-7; D is possibly TRBD2 (7 bases). Germline loops: CDR1 SQVTM, CDR2 ANQGSEA. The CDR3 has 13 amino acids. V lost 4 bases, J lost 3 bases, and 13 bases lay in between.

The rearrangement joins TRBV5-1 to TRBJ2-2; D might be TRBD1 or TRBD2, each matching 5 bases. CDR1 and CDR2 from the germline V gene are SGHRS and YFSETQ. V lost 4 bases and J lost 0, with 10 bases in between. The length of the CDR3 is 15 residues. CDR3 DNA: TGCGCCAGCAGCCGGGGACGGACGAACACCGGGGAGCTGTTTTTT. Encoded protein: CASSRGRTNTGELFF.

The V and J genes are TRBV6-5 and TRBJ1-1; D is perhaps TRBD1 (5 bases). CDR1 MNHEY and CDR2 SVGAGI come from the germline V gene. The CDR3 runs 12 residues. V lost 6 bases to trimming and J lost 9 bases, with 14 bases between them. The CDR3 here is CASRPGTGQAFF. The CDR3 nucleotides are TGTGCCAGCAGGCCCGGGACGGGGCAAGCTTTCTTT.

J is TRBJ1-2 and V is TRBV2, with D unclear. Looked up from germline, CDR1 is SNHLY and CDR2 is FYNNEI. The V end was cut by 4 bases, the J end by 4 bases, with 16 bases between. The CDR3 loop spans 15 amino acids. This chain's CDR3 is CASSGRLFTAYGYTF. The DNA of the CDR3 is TGTGCCAGCAGTGGGCGCCTTTTCACTGCCTATGGCTACACCTTC. The full variable domain, rest sourced from reference TRBV2 and TRBJ1-2, is EPEVTQTPSHQVTQMGQEVILRCVPISNHLYFYWYRQILGQKVEFLVSFYNNEISEKSEIFDDQFSVERPDGSNFTLKIRSTKLEDSAMYFCASSGRLFTAYGYTFGSGTRLTVV.

The chain carries TRBV5-5 and TRBJ1-5, with 7 nucleotides matching TRBD1. Trimming took 4 bases from V and 5 from J; bases not matched to a gene: 6. Germline values: CDR1 SGHKS, CDR2 YYEKEE (reference sequence). The CDR3 contains 14 residues. The CDR3 sequence: CASSEQGLHQPQHF. CDR3 bases: TGTGCCAGCAGCGAACAGGGGTTACATCAGCCCCAGCATTTT. The entire variable domain, with the rest obtained from reference TRBV5-5 and TRBJ1-5, is as follows: DAGVTQSPTHLIKTRGQQVTLRCSPISGHKSVSWYQQVLGQGPQFIFQYYEKEERGRGNFPDRFSARQFPNYSSELNVNALLLGDSALYLCASSEQGLHQPQHFGDGTRLSIL.

The chain recombines TRBV15 with TRBJ2-1; 7 nucleotides match TRBD1. Germline V lookup: CDR1 LNHNV, CDR2 YYDKDF (reference sequence). The CDR3 runs 17 residues. Trimming at V came to 3 bases and at J to 2 bases, leaving 10 bases not matched to a gene. Here the CDR3 reads CATSREDRTYTYNEQFF. The CDR3 DNA is TGTGCCACCAGCAGGGAGGACAGGACCTATACCTACAATGAGCAGTTCTTC.

The chain combines TRBV6-5 with TRBJ1-2; D uncertain. CDR3 length: 14 residues. Between the trimmed V and J ends, which lost 0 bases and 2 bases, there was a span of 7 bases. Germline assignment: CDR1 MNHEY and CDR2 SVGAGI. In nucleotides, the CDR3 is TGTGCCAGCAGTTACTCGGCCCAGAACTATGGCTACACCTTC. It encodes CASSYSAQNYGYTF.

The chain links TRBV28 to TRBJ1-2; 11 nucleotides align to TRBD1. The V gene's germline CDR1 is MDHEN and CDR2 SYDVKM. V gave up 6 bases and J gave up 5 bases; unmatched junction bases: 5. This CDR3 contains 14 residues. This chain's CDR3 is CASRTGQGAYGYTF. CDR3 nucleotide sequence: TGTGCCAGCAGGACTGGACAGGGGGCTTATGGCTACACCTTC.

The J gene is TRBJ1-1, the V gene TRBV19; no clear D gene. Trimming removed 10 bases from V and 2 bases from J, with 11 bases in between. The CDR3 loop spans 12 amino acids. In germline, CDR1 is LNHDA, CDR2 SQIVND (reference sequence). Written as DNA, the CDR3 is TGTGCCACCGAACCGACCAACACTGAAGCTTTCTTT. Its translation is CATEPTNTEAFF.

Concerning this clone: At one boundary the junction diverges from the germline segment, which might be a read error. The chain has TRBV7-2 and TRBJ1-1; 7 bases are shared with TRBD1. There are 12 residues in the CDR3. The germline V gene has CDR1 SGHTA and CDR2 FQGNSA. DNA of the CDR3: TGTGCCAGCAGCTCTCCGGGACAGATTCCCCTTTTT. It specifies CASSSPGQIPLF.

As to this clone: The junction differs from germline at one of its ends, possibly a read error. The chain couples TRBV7-7 to TRBJ1-3; D perhaps matches TRBD1 (5 bases). CDR1 and CDR2 (germline): SSHAT, FNYEAQ (reference sequence). The CDR3 covers 17 residues. The CDR3 spells CASSLADHRGAKNTIYF. Written as DNA, the CDR3 is TGTGCTAGCAGCTTAGCGGATCATAGGGGAGCGAAAAACACCATATATTTT.

V and J are TRBV6-1 and TRBJ2-1; 9 nucleotides line up with TRBD2. Looked up from germline, CDR1 is MNHNS and CDR2 is SASEGT. V lost 4 bases, J lost 4 bases, and 11 bases stayed unmatched. The length of the CDR3 is 17 residues. CDR3 bases: TGTGCCAGCAGTGTAAACCTAGCGGGGCTCACATACAATGAGCAGTTCTTC. It is translated as CASSVNLAGLTYNEQFF.

The chain recombines TRBV27 with TRBJ1-6; D uncertain. The germline CDR1 and CDR2 sequences are MNHEY and SMNVEV (reference sequence). The CDR3 has 12 residues. Trimming removed 3 bases from V and 6 bases from J, with 3 bases in between. Written as DNA, the CDR3 is TGTGCCAGCAGTTTCAGTAATTCACCCCTCCACTTT. Translating it yields CASSFSNSPLHF.

The chain has TRBV6-5 and TRBJ2-3; TRBD1 matches 7 bases. The CDR3 covers 15 residues. Per the germline V gene, CDR1 is MNHEY and CDR2 is SVGAGI. Trimming removed 6 bases from V and 0 bases from J; junction bases left unmatched: 6. The CDR3 DNA sequence: TGTGCCAGCAGACCCCTGACAGGGAGCACAGATACGCAGTATTTT. Its protein product is CASRPLTGSTDTQYF.

The chain couples TRBV6-5 to TRBJ2-2; 7 nucleotides agree with TRBD2. The germline CDR1 and CDR2 sequences are MNHEY and SVGAGI. This CDR3 spans 16 amino acids. V shed 0 bases and J 4 bases; nucleotides not matched to a gene: 5. The chain's CDR3 is CASSYSMGGFTGELFF. In DNA, the CDR3 is TGTGCCAGCAGTTACTCGATGGGAGGGTTCACCGGGGAGCTGTTTTTT.

The rearrangement links TRBV19 to TRBJ1-2; TRBD1 matches 7 bases. The J segment lost 0 bases and the V segment lost 11 bases, leaving 9 bases of the junction unmatched. CDR1 is LNHDA and CDR2 is SQIVND in the germline V gene (reference sequence). The CDR3 runs to 14 residues. The CDR3 DNA reads as TGTGCCGTTGGGACAGCGAATGCTAACTATGGCTACACCTTC. Its protein product is CAVGTANANYGYTF. Full variable domain (rest looked up from reference TRBV19 and TRBJ1-2): DGGITQSPKYLFRKEGQNVTLSCEQNLNHDAMYWYRQDPGQGLRLIYYSQIVNDFQKGDIAEGYSVSREKKESFPLTVTSAQKNPTAFYLCAVGTANANYGYTFGSGTRLTVV.

The chain is built from TRBV14 and TRBJ1-1; the D is unclear. Germline values: CDR1 SGHDN, CDR2 FVKESK. Trimming took 4 bases from V and 1 from J, leaving 10 bases between them. The CDR3 length is 14 residues. CDR3 nucleotides: TGTGCCAGCAGCCCGCCCCAGAGGAACACTGAAGCTTTCTTT. Its protein is CASSPPQRNTEAFF.